What follows describes a single TCR beta chain. Clones were sequenced by immunoSEQ multiplex PCR, and TCRdb holds only the in-frame ones, with some missing. The table records about 59,000 clones, about 90% of them present only once. The sample is drawn from a study of blood T cell repertoires in COVID-19. Study details: Nucleic acid was either cDNA or gDNA, and it came from T cells, B-cell-depleted T cells, or PBMCs.

Trimming stripped 3 bases from V and 4 bases from J, with 7 bases between. The CDR3 covers 13 residues. The receptor comes from an elderly man in a cohort sampled during active COVID-19. Material: peripheral blood. This rearrangement joins TRBV12-3 or TRBV12-4 to TRBJ1-3; D is unclear. As DNA, the CDR3 is TGTGCCAGCAGTTTTTCCGGGGGAAACACCATATATTTT. Residues: CASSFSGGNTIYF.